This TCR beta chain comes out of a study of blood T cell repertoires in COVID-19. About the study: COVID-19 samples, acute and convalescent, were from the United States, Italy and Spain. Sources were T cells, B-cell-depleted T cells, or PBMCs; the material itself was cDNA or gDNA.

Authors' data handling: Cell counts per sample came from amplifying reference gene primers. The protocol was immunoSEQ multiplex PCR, while the TCRdb copy is restricted to in-frame clones and leaves out a portion. V, J and clone size reflect that table, while D and trimming were determined from the DNA. The data show 110,000 or so clones, approximately 72% seen once. V lost 7 bases to trimming and J lost 0 bases, with 12 bases between them. The length of the CDR3 is 14 residues. Germline V lookup: CDR1 ENHRY, CDR2 SYGVKD. The TCR sequence derives from a woman in her sixties or seventies with acute or convalescent COVID-19. The sequenced sample consisted of peripheral blood. V is TRBV10-3 and J is TRBJ1-1; the D gene is possibly TRBD1 (6 bases). In DNA, the CDR3 is TGTGCCATCAAGGGGGACGTTATGAACACTGAAGCTTTCTTT. Residues: CAIKGDVMNTEAFF.